The 10 T cell receptor beta chains below come from one sample, sequenced in a study of blood T cell repertoires in COVID-19. The data were produced by immunoSEQ multiplex PCR, yet TCRdb's version contains in-frame clones alone and is incomplete. The table shows some 200,000 clones, with around 85% occurring only once. Specimen: peripheral blood. These receptors were obtained from a woman in her 70s with acute or convalescent COVID-19.

The chain combines TRBV5-4 with TRBJ2-7; tentative D call: TRBD1 (6 bases). The ends were cut back, 5 bases at V and 1 base at J, with 13 bases in the middle. Germline lookup yields CDR1 SGHNT and CDR2 YYREEE (reference sequence). The CDR3 has 14 amino acids. CDR3 DNA sequence: TGTGCCAGCAGACCGACAGGTTCTTCCTACGAGCAGTACTTC. Its translation is CASRPTGSSYEQYF.

J is TRBJ2-2 and V is TRBV6-5; D possibly corresponds to TRBD2 (7 bases). This CDR3 has 15 amino acids. Germline-derived CDR1 and CDR2 are MNHEY and SVGAGI. The germline V and J ends were trimmed by 7 bases and 6 bases, with 18 bases remaining between them. The CDR3 sequence is CASIVTGGGPGELFF. In nucleotides, the CDR3 is TGTGCCAGCATCGTCACGGGGGGCGGACCCGGGGAGCTGTTTTTT.

This sequence joins TRBV7-9 and TRBJ2-5, with TRBD1 matching 8 bases. Germline V gives CDR1 SEHNR, CDR2 FQNEAQ (reference sequence). The CDR3 is made up of 17 amino acids. V shed 0 bases, J shed 5 bases, and the junction held 11 bases outside the gene matches. The CDR3 region has the DNA TGTGCCAGCAGCTTAGCGGCAGGGACAGGTGGGAAGGAGACCCAGTACTTC. It specifies CASSLAAGTGGKETQYF.

The gene calls are TRBV7-2 and TRBJ1-2; possibly TRBD1 for D (5 bases). The germline V gene has CDR1 SGHTA and CDR2 FQGNSA. CDR3 length equals 16 residues. Trimming shortened V by 1 base and J by 10 bases, and 22 bases separated the two germline ends. The CDR3 DNA reads TGTGCCAGCAGCTTAGTTGTTAGCGGCGGTCAGGGACCCTACACCTTC. Its protein is CASSLVVSGGQGPYTF.

V usage is TRBV4-3 and J usage is TRBJ2-1, with TRBD2 matching over 11 bases. The CDR3 length is 15 residues. Germline values: CDR1 LGHNA, CDR2 YSLEER. V dropped 1 base and J dropped 9; count of bases not matched to a gene: 5. CDR3 loop: CASSQVAGGFSEQFF. CDR3 in DNA: TGCGCCAGCAGCCAAGTAGCGGGAGGGTTCAGTGAGCAGTTCTTC.

V gene TRBV18 combines with J gene TRBJ1-4; D gene uncertain. This CDR3 contains 14 residues. Trimming stripped 3 bases from V and 6 bases from J, with 11 bases between. Germline CDR1 KGHSH, CDR2 LQKENI. CDR3 sequence: CASSPAAGDEKLFF. CDR3 nucleotides: TGTGCCAGCTCACCGGCCGCCGGGGATGAAAAACTGTTTTTT.

V gene TRBV18 combines with J gene TRBJ2-1; TRBD1 might be the D (6 bases). Germline V gene lookup returns CDR1 KGHSH and CDR2 LQKENI. This CDR3 contains 16 residues. Trimming took 2 bases from V and 7 from J, leaving 18 bases between them. Here the CDR3 DNA reads TGTGCCAGCTCACCAGGCAGGGGAAGAGGTGGGAATGAGCAGTTCTTC. Amino acids: CASSPGRGRGGNEQFF.

This clone was detected only once. The chain is built from TRBV6-6 and TRBJ2-1, with TRBD1 matching over 8 bases. Unmatched junction bases numbered 5, after V lost 7 bases and J lost 6 bases. Germline V lookup: CDR1 MNHNY, CDR2 SVGAGI (reference sequence). This CDR3 contains 13 residues. CDR3 region: CASTQGASNEQFF. The CDR3 DNA is TGTGCCAGCACGCAGGGGGCTTCCAATGAGCAGTTCTTC.

Only one count was recorded for this clone. The V and J genes are TRBV6-6 and TRBJ1-4; 11 bases line up with TRBD1. The V gene end was trimmed by 4 bases and the J gene end by 7 bases; junction bases not matched to a gene: 2. The CDR3 runs 14 residues. Germline-derived CDR1 and CDR2 are MNHNY and SVGAGI (reference sequence). The CDR3 coding sequence is TGTGCCAGCAGTTTCGGGACAGGGGGTGAAAAACTGTTTTTT. Translation gives CASSFGTGGEKLFF.

The chain combines TRBV5-1 with TRBJ1-2; 7 nucleotides line up with TRBD1. Germline CDR1 reads SGHRS; CDR2 reads YFSETQ. The CDR3 is made up of 15 amino acids. Germline trimming cut 3 bases from V and 8 bases from J; bases unmatched to any gene: 13. The CDR3 coding sequence is TGCGCCAGCAGCTCTACCGGGACAGCAGCAGTGGGCTACACCTTC. This gives the protein CASSSTGTAAVGYTF.